This T cell receptor (beta chain) originates from a study of T cell responses to AZD1222 COVID-19 vaccine (dated by TCRdb to about 2021). Describing the broader study: Because spike-specific TCR depth and breadth did not differ between the two schedules, AZD1222 recipients who got a second dose at roughly 4 weeks were pooled with those who got a second dose at roughly 12 weeks. TCR sequencing was performed for about 240 trial participants, of whom about 200 were given two doses of AZD1222 and some 25 were given two doses of MenACWY control vaccine. Trial participants were enrolled into age subgroups of 18-55, 56-69 and 70-plus years, which contained about 150, 27 and 61 TCR-sequenced participants, respectively.

According to the study, the label for this sample's time point signals: baseline before first vaccination. Samples from vaccinated people were obtained from the UK trials COV001 and COV002, which included a single-blind randomized controlled phase 2/3 trial of AZD1222 (ChAdOx1 nCoV-19) in healthy adults. For TCRbeta chain sequencing, PBMC samples were collected from trial participants at day 0 and at day 28 after the second dose. Spanning cysteine to phenylalanine, the CDR3 consists of 13 amino acids. The read is trimmed to its CDR3 DNA, 39 bases read in frame from base 1. CDR1 and CDR2 are read off the germline V gene as SGHDT and YYEEEE. V sheds 0 bases and J sheds 3 bases, leaving 6 bases between their ends. The CDR3 regions of human TCRbeta chains were analyzed by immunosequencing. In the authors' own workflow: Repertoire TCRs were checked for matches against a reference library of SARS-CoV-2-specific TCRs that had been generated using the MIRA antigen-specificity platform. Breadth was defined as the fraction of unique TCRs that were SARS-CoV-2-associated, and depth was defined as the fraction of total T cells that were SARS-CoV-2-associated. Using the MIRA data, every spike-specific TCR was mapped to the spike region that the TCR reacted to and assigned to either a CD4 or a CD8 class. Log10-transformed breadth and depth values were compared by one-way ANOVA with Sidak's multiple comparisons tests. TCRdb obtained this table from immuneACCESS and retained in-frame rearrangements with V and J assigned. These tables miss some clones; where compared with another copy, unresolved V genes account for less than half of the shortfall, and the remainder is unexplained. The V and J calls and clone size are taken from that table; D and trimming were inferred from the DNA. The table for this sample lists some 66,000 clones; roughly 87% of them were counted only once. The top ten clones comprise 15% to 20% of the sample.

Points the paper makes about the study in general: Conclusions about previously exposed vaccinees were limited because only five to seven AZD1222 recipients were SARS-CoV-2 seropositive at baseline. Because no day 14 peak-response samples were available, repertoires were characterized only after the peak T cell response. In the small 56-69-year group, the increase in depth fell short of significance, most likely because of low power. After two AZD1222 doses, both the breadth and the depth of spike-specific TCRs were significantly higher than at day 0 and than in MenACWY recipients. The whole spike protein was spanned by vaccine-associated CD4 TCRs, and dominant responses were seen in regions 160-218 and 743-854. Participants were mostly white British, with more females than males. The authors suggested clonal diversity may have been underestimated. Epitopes outside the regions mutated in the B.1.351 and B.1.1.7 variants were reportedly recognized by nearly half of the unique spike-specific TCRs.

Remarks on this clone: No cognate antigen has been identified for it. The input lacks base qualities; no much larger clone sits a single base away.

Recombination linked TRBV5-6 to TRBJ1-2, with no reliable assignment of the D segment. The starting material was peripheral blood, obtained on day 0 of AZD1222 vaccination. The sequence was obtained from an adult in good health. The CDR3 protein: CASSLGWDYGYTF. The DNA is TGTGCCAGCAGCTTGGGATGGGACTATGGCTACACCTTC.